A selection of T cell receptor beta chains follows, all from one sample in a study of a mutant IDH1 vaccine in newly diagnosed glioma. Data came from immunoSEQ multiplex PCR; TCRdb stores just in-frame clones and leaves some out. The repertoire holds 70,000 to 100,000 clones, with about four fifths as singletons. The source material was PBMCs, sampled from a glioma patient treated with radiotherapy, temozolomide or both. The origin of the receptors is a man between 35 and 55 years old with glioma. Some clones in this sample may be carry-over from other donors' samples. CDR3s include the opening cysteine and the closing phenylalanine or tryptophan. D genes are given only for firm matches.

v_gene	d_gene	CDR3aa
TRBV5-6	.	CASSLVLLTDTQYF
TRBV5-1	TRBD1	CASQRQGVETQYF
TRBV6-6	.	CASSYGGGSAEKLFF
TRBV5-1	TRBD1	CASSPGTGFGNTIYF
TRBV4-1	.	CASSQVTVPDYGYTF
TRBV5-1	.	CASRTQGFGANVLTF
TRBV11-2	TRBD1	CASLDGQGGPEAFF
TRBV30	TRBD1	CAWSGDRYSNQPQHF
TRBV6-5	TRBD1	CASSPGGQGLYGYTF
TRBV5-1	.	CASSLGGTTEKLFF
TRBV15	.	CATSSGAGFGEQYF
TRBV4-2	TRBD2	CASRLALNTGELFF
TRBV6-1	.	CASTETDRFTEAFF
TRBV18	.	CASSPPWGEVAKNIQYF